A single sample is the source of the 13 T cell receptor beta chains below, sequenced in a study of PD-1 blockade in classical Hodgkin lymphoma (dated by TCRdb to the early 2020s). The time point tag for this specimen amounts to: cycle 2 day 1 (C2D1) of nivolumab. Every trial patient had relapsed after autologous stem cell transplantation, and cohorts A, B and C differed in prior brentuximab vedotin exposure. The library relied on the immunoSEQ multiplex PCR assay. As stored in TCRdb, this immuneACCESS dataset retains in-frame rearrangements with V and J assigned. A fraction of the clones does not appear; measured against another copy, unresolved V genes explain less than half of the discrepancy, and the remainder lacks a known reason. For this sample the table gives 100,000 or so clones, of which roughly 91% were detected only once. Under 8.5% of the sample comes from the top ten. The specimen was peripheral blood mononuclear cells (PBMCs), collected before the second cycle of nivolumab. The receptors stem from a human donor with classical Hodgkin lymphoma.

This chain joins TRBV27 and TRBJ2-1; maybe TRBD1 (6 bases). CDR1 and CDR2 (germline): MNHEY, SMNVEV (reference sequence). This CDR3 has 14 amino acids. Trimming removed 5 bases at V and 7 bases at J, with 15 bases between. CDR3 in DNA: TGTGCCAGCAGTCTGCAGGGGTTGTGGAATGAGCAGTTCTTC. Its translation is CASSLQGLWNEQFF.

The chain combines TRBV20-1 with TRBJ2-7; TRBD1 might be the D (5 bases). This CDR3 is 11 amino acids long. Trimming shortened V by 0 bases and J by 9 bases, and 9 bases separated the two germline ends. The germline gives CDR1 DFQATT, CDR2 SNEGSKA (reference sequence). CDR3 sequence: CSARDQGVQYF. In DNA, the CDR3 is TGCAGTGCTAGAGATCAGGGCGTGCAGTACTTC.

CDR3: CASSFLAGGSQETQYF. The CDR3 nucleotides read TGTGCCAGCAGCTTCCTAGCGGGGGGATCTCAAGAGACCCAGTACTTC. The chain links TRBV7-6 to TRBJ2-5; 11 bases fit TRBD2. The CDR3 contains 16 residues. V shed 3 bases, J shed 2 bases, and the junction held 5 bases outside the gene matches. The germline CDR1 and CDR2 sequences are SGHVS and FNYEAQ. The whole variable domain, remainder taken from reference TRBV7-6 and TRBJ2-5, is GAGVSQSPRYKVTKRGQDVALRCDPISGHVSLYWYRQALGQGPEFLTYFNYEAQQDKSGLPNDRFSAERPEGSISTLTIQRTEQRDSAMYRCASSFLAGGSQETQYFGPGTRLLVL.

A note on this clone: The junction shows a germline mismatch at one end, possibly a read error. The chain recombines TRBV5-1 with TRBJ1-2; D is unresolved. The CDR3 is made up of 16 amino acids. Germline CDR1 and CDR2: SGHRS and YFSETQ. The CDR3 DNA is TGTGCCAGCAGCTTGGTGGCCCCCCGTACTAACTATGGCTACACCTTC. Its translation is CASSLVAPRTNYGYTF.

The DNA of the CDR3 is TGCGCCAGCAGCCAAGATATCCGCCCCGGGACAGGGTTATTGGGCTACACCTTC. It codes for CASSQDIRPGTGLLGYTF. V gene TRBV4-1 combines with J gene TRBJ1-2; TRBD1 matches 9 bases. Germline CDR1 MGHRA, CDR2 YSYEKL. The CDR3 has 18 amino acids. Losses at the gene ends were 0 bases for V and 8 bases for J; bases not matched to a gene: 16.

The J gene is TRBJ2-7, the V gene TRBV7-6, with TRBD1 as a possible D gene (5 bases). Germline loops: CDR1 SGHVS, CDR2 FNYEAQ. V lost 3 bases to trimming and J lost 0 bases, with 24 bases between them. This CDR3 region has 19 residues. For the CDR3, the DNA is TGTGCCAGCAGCTTCCAACCTCCAGGGCACCGCCACCTCTCCTACGAGCAGTACTTC. It specifies CASSFQPPGHRHLSYEQYF.

This clone turned up a few times. CDR3: CASSYNSPLHF. The DNA for the CDR3 is TGTGCCAGCAGCTATAATTCACCCCTCCACTTT. The genes are TRBV5-6 and TRBJ1-6, with unresolved D. The germline V gene encodes CDR1 SGHDT and CDR2 YYEEEE. The CDR3 spans 11 residues. V dropped 3 bases and J dropped 5 bases, with 0 bases sitting between them.

CDR3 sequence (DNA): TGTGCCAGCAGACGAGGGGTTTCCACCACTGAAGCTTTCTTT. The encoded protein is CASRRGVSTTEAFF. This chain uses TRBV6-6 with TRBJ1-1; the D gene is possibly TRBD1 (5 bases). The CDR3 length is 14 residues. The V gene's germline CDR1 is MNHNY and CDR2 SVGAGI (reference sequence). Between the trimmed V and J ends, which lost 6 bases and 4 bases, there was a span of 15 bases.

The chain uses TRBV10-3 and TRBJ2-6; TRBD1 is a possible D gene (6 bases). The ends were cut back, 9 bases at V and 0 bases at J, with 15 bases in the middle. The CDR3 has 16 amino acids. Germline loops: CDR1 ENHRY, CDR2 SYGVKD. In DNA, the CDR3 is TGTGCCATGGGTGCAGGGGCCCCCTCTGGGGCCAACGTCCTGACTTTC. Translating gives CAMGAGAPSGANVLTF.

This chain joins TRBV7-2 and TRBJ2-3, with D perhaps TRBD1 (6 bases). Per germline, CDR1 SGHTA and CDR2 FQGNSA. The ends were cut back, 8 bases at V and 1 base at J, with 16 bases in the middle. The CDR3 is 15 amino acids. The CDR3 spells CASRLRGLGTDTQYF. The CDR3 nucleotides are TGTGCCAGCCGCCTTAGGGGGTTGGGCACAGATACGCAGTATTTT.

The V and J genes are TRBV28 and TRBJ1-2; TRBD1 might be the D (6 bases). The V gene lost 6 bases and the J gene lost 6 bases, with 14 bases spanning the gap. The CDR3 has 13 amino acids. Germline V gene data show CDR1 as MDHEN and CDR2 as SYDVKM. CDR3 in DNA: TGTGCCAGCAGCTGGACAGATTTCAATGGCTACACCTTC. It is translated as CASSWTDFNGYTF.

This clone is medium-sized (0.01 to 0.1%) by share. CDR3 bases: TGTGCCAGCAGCTTAGGCGAAGGCGCAGTACAGCCCCAGCATTTT. It translates to CASSLGEGAVQPQHF. The chain employs TRBV7-9 and TRBJ1-5; D not resolved. V lost 1 base and J lost 7, with 14 bases in between. CDR1 and CDR2 (germline): SEHNR, FQNEAQ (reference sequence). The CDR3 sequence is 15 residues long.

This chain links TRBV28 with TRBJ2-7; the match to TRBD2 covers 8 bases. In germline, CDR1 is MDHEN, CDR2 SYDVKM. V was clipped by 10 bases and J by 3 bases; unmatched bases: 11. CDR3 size: 14 residues. The CDR3 reads CATDSSGDRYEQYF. The CDR3 bases are TGTGCCACCGATAGTAGCGGGGACCGCTACGAGCAGTACTTC.